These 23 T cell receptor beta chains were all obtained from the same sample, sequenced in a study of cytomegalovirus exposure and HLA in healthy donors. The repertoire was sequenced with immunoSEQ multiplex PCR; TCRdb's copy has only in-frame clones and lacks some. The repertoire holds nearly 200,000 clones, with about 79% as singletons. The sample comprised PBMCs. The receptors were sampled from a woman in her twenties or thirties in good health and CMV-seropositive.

DNA of the CDR3: TGTGCCAGCCGAAAGGACAGTTGGAACACTGAAGCTTTCTTT. It specifies CASRKDSWNTEAFF. This chain links TRBV6-5 with TRBJ1-1, with D possibly matching TRBD1 (6 bases). Germline-derived CDR1 and CDR2 are MNHEY and SVGAGI. The V gene lost 8 bases and the J gene lost 1 base, with 14 bases spanning the gap. The CDR3 contains 14 residues.

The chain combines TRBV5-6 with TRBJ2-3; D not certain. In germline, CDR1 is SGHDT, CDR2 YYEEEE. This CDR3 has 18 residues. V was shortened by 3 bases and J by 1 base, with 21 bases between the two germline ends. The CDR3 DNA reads TGTGCCAGCAGCTCCGTTCATACCGGGTCCGCCGGCACAGATACGCAGTATTTT. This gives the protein CASSSVHTGSAGTDTQYF.

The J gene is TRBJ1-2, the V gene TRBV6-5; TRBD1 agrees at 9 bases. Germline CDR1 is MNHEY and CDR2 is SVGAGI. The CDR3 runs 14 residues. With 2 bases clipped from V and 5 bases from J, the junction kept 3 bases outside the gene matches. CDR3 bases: TGTGCCAGCAGTTACGGGGACAGGGTTTATGGCTACACCTTC. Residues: CASSYGDRVYGYTF.

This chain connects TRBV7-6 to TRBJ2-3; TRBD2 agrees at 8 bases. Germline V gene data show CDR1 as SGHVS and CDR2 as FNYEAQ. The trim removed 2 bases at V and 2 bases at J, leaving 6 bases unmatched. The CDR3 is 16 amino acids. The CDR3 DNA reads TGTGCCAGCAGCTTACAAATAGCGGGAACCACAGATACGCAGTATTTT. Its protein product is CASSLQIAGTTDTQYF.

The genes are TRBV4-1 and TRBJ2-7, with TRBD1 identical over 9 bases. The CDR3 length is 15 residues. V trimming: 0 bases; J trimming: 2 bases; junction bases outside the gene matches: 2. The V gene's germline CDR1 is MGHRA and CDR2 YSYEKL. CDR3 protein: CASSQEGTGTYEQYF. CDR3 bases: TGCGCCAGCAGCCAAGAGGGGACAGGGACCTACGAGCAGTACTTC.

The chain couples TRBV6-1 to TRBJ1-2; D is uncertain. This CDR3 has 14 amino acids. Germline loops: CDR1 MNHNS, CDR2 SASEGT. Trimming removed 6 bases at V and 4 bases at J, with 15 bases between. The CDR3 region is CASREFSILYGYTF. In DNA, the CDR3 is TGTGCCAGCAGGGAGTTCTCGATTCTCTATGGCTACACCTTC.

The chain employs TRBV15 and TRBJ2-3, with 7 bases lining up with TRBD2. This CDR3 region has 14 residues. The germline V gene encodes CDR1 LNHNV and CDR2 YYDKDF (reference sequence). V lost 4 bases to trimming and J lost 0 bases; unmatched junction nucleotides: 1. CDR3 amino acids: CATSTGGSTDTQYF. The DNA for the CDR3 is TGTGCCACCAGCACGGGGGGAAGCACAGATACGCAGTATTTT.

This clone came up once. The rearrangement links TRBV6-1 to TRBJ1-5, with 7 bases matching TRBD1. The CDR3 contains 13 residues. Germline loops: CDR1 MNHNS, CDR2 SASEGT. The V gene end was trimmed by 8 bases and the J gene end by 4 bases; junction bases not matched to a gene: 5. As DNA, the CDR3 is TGTGCCAGCGGACAGGAGTTTAATCAGCCCCAGCATTTT. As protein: CASGQEFNQPQHF.

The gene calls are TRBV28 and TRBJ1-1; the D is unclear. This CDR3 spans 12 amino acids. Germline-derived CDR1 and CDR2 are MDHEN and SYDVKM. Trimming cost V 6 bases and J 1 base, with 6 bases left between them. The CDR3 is CASREANTEAFF. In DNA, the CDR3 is TGTGCCAGCAGGGAGGCGAACACTGAAGCTTTCTTT.

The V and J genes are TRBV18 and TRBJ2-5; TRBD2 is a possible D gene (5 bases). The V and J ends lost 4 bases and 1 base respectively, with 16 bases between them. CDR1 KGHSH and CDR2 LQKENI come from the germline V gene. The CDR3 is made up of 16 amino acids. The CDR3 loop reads CASSLGVATTQETQYF. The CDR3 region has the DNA TGTGCCAGCTCACTCGGCGTAGCGACAACCCAAGAGACCCAGTACTTC.

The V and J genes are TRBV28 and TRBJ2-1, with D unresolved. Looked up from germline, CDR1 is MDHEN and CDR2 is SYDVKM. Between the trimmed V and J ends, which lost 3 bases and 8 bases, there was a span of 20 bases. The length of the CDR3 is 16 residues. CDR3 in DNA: TGTGCCAGCAGTTTGGAAGCGCCAAGGTTTATCCATGAGCAGTTCTTC. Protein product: CASSLEAPRFIHEQFF.

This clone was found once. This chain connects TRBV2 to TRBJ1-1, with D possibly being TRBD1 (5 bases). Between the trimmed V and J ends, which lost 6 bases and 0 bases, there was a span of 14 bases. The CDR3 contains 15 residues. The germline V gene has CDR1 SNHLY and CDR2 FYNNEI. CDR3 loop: CASRPRQSLNTEAFF. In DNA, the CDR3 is TGTGCCAGCAGGCCCAGACAGAGTTTGAACACTGAAGCTTTCTTT.

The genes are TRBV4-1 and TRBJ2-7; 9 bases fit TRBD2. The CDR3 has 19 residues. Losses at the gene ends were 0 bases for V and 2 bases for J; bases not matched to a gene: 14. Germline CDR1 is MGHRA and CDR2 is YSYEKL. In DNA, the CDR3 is TGCGCCAGCAGCCAAGAGATTGTTCACGCGGGAGGGCCCCCCTACGAGCAGTACTTC. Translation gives CASSQEIVHAGGPPYEQYF.

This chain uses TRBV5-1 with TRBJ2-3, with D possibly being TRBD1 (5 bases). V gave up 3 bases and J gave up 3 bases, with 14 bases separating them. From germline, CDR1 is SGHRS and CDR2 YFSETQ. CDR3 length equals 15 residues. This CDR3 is CASSSSQVSTDTQYF. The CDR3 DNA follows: TGCGCCAGCAGCTCGTCACAGGTTTCAACAGATACGCAGTATTTT.

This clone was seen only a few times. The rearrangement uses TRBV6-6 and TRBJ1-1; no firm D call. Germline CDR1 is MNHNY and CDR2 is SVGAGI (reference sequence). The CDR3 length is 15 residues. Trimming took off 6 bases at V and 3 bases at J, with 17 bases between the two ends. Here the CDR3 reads CASRASGSRYTEAFF. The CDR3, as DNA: TGTGCCAGCAGGGCCTCAGGCAGCCGATACACTGAAGCTTTCTTT.

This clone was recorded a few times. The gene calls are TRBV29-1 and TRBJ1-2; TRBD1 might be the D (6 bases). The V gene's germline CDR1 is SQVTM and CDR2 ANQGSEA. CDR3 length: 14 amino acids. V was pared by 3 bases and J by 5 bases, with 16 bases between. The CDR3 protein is CSVEAGAERYGYTF. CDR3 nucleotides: TGCAGCGTTGAGGCAGGGGCAGAACGGTATGGCTACACCTTC. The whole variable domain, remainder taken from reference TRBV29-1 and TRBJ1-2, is SAVISQKPSRDICQRGTSLTIQCQVDSQVTMMFWYRQQPGQSLTLIATANQGSEATYESGFVIDKFPISRPNLTFSTLTVSNMSPEDSSIYLCSVEAGAERYGYTFGSGTRLTVV.

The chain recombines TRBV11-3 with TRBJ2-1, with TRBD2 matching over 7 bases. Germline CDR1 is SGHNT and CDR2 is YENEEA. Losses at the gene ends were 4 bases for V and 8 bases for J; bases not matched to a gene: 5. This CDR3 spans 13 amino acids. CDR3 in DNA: TGTGCCAGCAGCTCAGGACTAGGGGATGAGCAGTTCTTC. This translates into CASSSGLGDEQFF. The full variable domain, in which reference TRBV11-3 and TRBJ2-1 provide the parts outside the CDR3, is EAGVVQSPRYKIIEKKQPVAFWCNPISGHNTLYWYLQNLGQGPELLIRYENEEAVDDSQLPKDRFSAERLKGVDSTLKIQPAELGDSAVYLCASSSGLGDEQFFGPGTRLTVL.

CDR3 sequence: CASSWTNRGGGTEAFF. The CDR3 DNA reads as TGCGCCAGCAGCTGGACAAACAGGGGTGGAGGCACTGAAGCTTTCTTT. V and J are TRBV5-1 and TRBJ1-1, with TRBD1 matching 7 bases. V trimming: 3 bases; J trimming: 4 bases; junction bases outside the gene matches: 12. Germline V CDR1 and CDR2: SGHRS, YFSETQ. The CDR3 consists of 16 residues.

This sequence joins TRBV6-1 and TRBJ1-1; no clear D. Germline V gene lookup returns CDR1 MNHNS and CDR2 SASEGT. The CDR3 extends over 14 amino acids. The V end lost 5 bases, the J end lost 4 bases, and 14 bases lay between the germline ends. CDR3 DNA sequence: TGTGCCAGCAGTTCGGAAGGCGACTTCACTGAAGCTTTCTTT. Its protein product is CASSSEGDFTEAFF.

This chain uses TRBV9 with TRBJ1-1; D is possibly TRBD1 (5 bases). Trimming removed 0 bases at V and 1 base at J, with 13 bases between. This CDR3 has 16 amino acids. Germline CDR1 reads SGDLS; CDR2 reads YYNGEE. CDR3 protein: CASSVVRASGNTEAFF. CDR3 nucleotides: TGTGCCAGCAGCGTAGTCAGGGCGAGTGGGAACACTGAAGCTTTCTTT.

CDR3 nucleotide sequence: TGTGCCAGCAGCTTAGGAGGGGTCAATCAGCCCCAGCATTTT. This encodes CASSLGGVNQPQHF. The chain uses TRBV5-4 and TRBJ1-5, with a tentative D call TRBD1 (5 bases). Trimming pared 2 bases from V and 3 bases from J, leaving 9 bases between. Germline CDR1 is SGHNT and CDR2 is YYREEE (reference sequence). This CDR3 is built from 14 residues.

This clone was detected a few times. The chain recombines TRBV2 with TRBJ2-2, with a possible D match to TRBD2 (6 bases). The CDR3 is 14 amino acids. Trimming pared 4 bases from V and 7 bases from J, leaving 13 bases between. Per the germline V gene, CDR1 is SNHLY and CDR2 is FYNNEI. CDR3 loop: CASSVRQEGGELFF. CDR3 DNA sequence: TGTGCCAGCAGTGTCAGGCAGGAGGGCGGGGAGCTGTTTTTT.

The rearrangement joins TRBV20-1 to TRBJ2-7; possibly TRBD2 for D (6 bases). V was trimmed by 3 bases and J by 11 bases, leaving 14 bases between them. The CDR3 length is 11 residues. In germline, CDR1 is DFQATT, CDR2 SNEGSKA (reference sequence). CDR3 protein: CSASTGLLEYF. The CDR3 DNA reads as TGCAGTGCTAGCACGGGACTCTTGGAGTACTTC.